This T cell receptor beta chain was identified in a study of molecular identifiers for immune sequencing clone quantification. Germline loops: CDR1 LNHNV, CDR2 YYDKDF (reference sequence). Trimming pared 0 bases from V and 8 bases from J, leaving 13 bases between. This CDR3 region has 14 residues. TCRdb re-derived calls from the PCR reads in MiXCR, one entry per CDR3 protein. The table shows around 460,000 distinct CDR3 sequences, with 20% to 25% occurring only once. Sequencing was performed on naive CD8+ T cells from blood, with Jurkat cell RNA spiked in. Subset meaning: FACS-sorted CD8+CD4-CCR7+CD45RA+ naive T cells. The chain joins TRBV15 to TRBJ2-5; D may be TRBD2 (5 bases). The sequence came from a human donor in good health. Some libraries in this study had Jurkat cell RNA spiked in. The CDR3 is CATSRDNSLATQYF. The DNA of the CDR3 is TGTGCCACCAGCAGAGATAATTCCCTAGCTACCCAGTACTTC.